These T cell receptor beta chains were read from a single sample in a study of blood T cell repertoires in COVID-19. Clones were read by immunoSEQ multiplex PCR, and TCRdb kept only the in-frame ones, dropping some. The sample yields 200,000 to 300,000 clones, around 90% seen once. The sequenced sample was peripheral blood. The receptors originated from a man aged 30 to 39 with COVID-19, enrolled during active disease. Both conserved end residues are part of each CDR3. Fields, in order: CDR3 protein, CDR3 DNA, V gene, J gene, D gene, clone size. A D gene is named only where the DNA matches it firmly. Clone size is not always given. Where it is, it says once, few, many or a class for expanded clones.

CDR3: CASSEIQPGQDNEQFF; DNA: TGTGCCAGCAGTGAAATACAACCGGGACAGGACAATGAGCAGTTCTTC; V: TRBV25-1; J: TRBJ2-1; D: TRBD1; size: .
CDR3: CASSPGDSNTGELFF; DNA: TGTGCCAGCAGCCCCGGGGATTCTAACACCGGGGAGCTGTTTTTT; V: TRBV7-3; J: TRBJ2-2; D: .; size: .
CDR3: CASSQAGTGHSPLHF; DNA: TGTGCCAGCAGCCAGGCTGGGACAGGACATTCACCCCTCCACTTT; V: TRBV7-3; J: TRBJ1-6; D: TRBD1; size: once
CDR3: CASSYDRDYNEQFF; DNA: TGTGCCAGCAGTTATGACAGGGACTACAATGAGCAGTTCTTC; V: TRBV6-5; J: TRBJ2-1; D: TRBD1; size: .
CDR3: CASSLEIASNEQFF; DNA: TGCGCCAGCAGCTTGGAAATAGCGAGCAATGAGCAGTTCTTC; V: TRBV5-1; J: TRBJ2-1; D: .; size: .
CDR3: CASRTDRGLGEQYF; DNA: TGTGCCAGTAGGACGGACAGGGGGCTCGGCGAGCAGTACTTC; V: TRBV19; J: TRBJ2-7; D: TRBD1; size: .
CDR3: CASGVSVSNTEAFF; DNA: TGTGCTAGTGGTGTCTCAGTCAGTAACACTGAAGCTTTCTTT; V: TRBV12-5; J: TRBJ1-1; D: .; size: .
CDR3: CASSPRDSTEAFF; DNA: TGTGCCAGCAGTCCCAGGGATAGCACTGAAGCTTTCTTT; V: TRBV11-3; J: TRBJ1-1; D: .; size: .
CDR3: CAITPGQGHEQYF; DNA: TGTGCCATCACACCGGGACAGGGTCACGAGCAGTACTTC; V: TRBV10-3; J: TRBJ2-7; D: TRBD1; size: .
CDR3: CASSLAPGISNQPQHF; DNA: TGTGCCAGCAGCTTAGCGCCAGGGATTAGCAATCAGCCCCAGCATTTT; V: TRBV11-1; J: TRBJ1-5; D: .; size: once
CDR3: CASSYTRGSNEQYF; DNA: TGTGCCAGCAGTTACACGCGGGGGTCCAACGAGCAGTACTTC; V: TRBV6-5; J: TRBJ2-7; D: TRBD2; size: once
CDR3: CASRAGTEGEKLFF; DNA: TGTGCCAGCAGAGCCGGGACAGAAGGTGAAAAACTGTTTTTT; V: TRBV6-5; J: TRBJ1-4; D: TRBD1; size: .
CDR3: CASSPARTEETQYF; DNA: TGTGCCAGTAGTCCGGCAAGGACAGAAGAGACCCAGTACTTC; V: TRBV19; J: TRBJ2-5; D: .; size: .
CDR3: CASSLDQGTYNSPLHF; DNA: TGTGCCAGCAGCTTGGACCAGGGTACCTATAATTCACCCCTCCACTTT; V: TRBV5-6; J: TRBJ1-6; D: .; size: .
CDR3: CASSESGQAAFF; DNA: TGCGCCAGCAGTGAGTCGGGGCAGGCAGCTTTCTTT; V: TRBV10-1; J: TRBJ1-1; D: .; size: .
CDR3: CASSSGQGNYEQYF; DNA: TGTGCCAGCAGCTCCGGACAGGGGAACTACGAGCAGTACTTC; V: TRBV7-6; J: TRBJ2-7; D: TRBD1; size: .
CDR3: CASSSFGGTSPLHF; DNA: TGTGCCAGCAGCTCCTTTGGGGGGACCTCACCCCTCCACTTT; V: TRBV5-5; J: TRBJ1-6; D: .; size: .
CDR3: CASSLRAGELFF; DNA: TGTGCCAGCAGCTTAAGAGCGGGGGAGCTGTTTTTT; V: TRBV7-7; J: TRBJ2-2; D: .; size: .
CDR3: CASSPSKNTEAFF; DNA: TGTGCCAGCAGCCCTTCTAAGAACACTGAAGCTTTCTTT; V: TRBV11-3; J: TRBJ1-1; D: .; size: .
CDR3: CASRPTSGGNTGELFF; DNA: TGTGCCAGCAGGCCTACTAGCGGCGGCAACACCGGGGAGCTGTTTTTT; V: TRBV7-9; J: TRBJ2-2; D: TRBD2; size: .
CDR3: CAWRVTGGGTEAFF; DNA: TGTGCCTGGAGAGTAACAGGGGGAGGGACTGAAGCTTTCTTT; V: TRBV30; J: TRBJ1-1; D: TRBD1; size: .
CDR3: CAWSLPPPTGGNQPQHF; DNA: TGTGCCTGGAGCCTACCGCCCCCGACAGGGGGCAATCAGCCCCAGCATTTT; V: TRBV30; J: TRBJ1-5; D: TRBD1; size: .
CDR3: CASSEWRGRGYTF; DNA: TGTGCCAGCAGTGAATGGCGGGGGCGCGGCTACACCTTC; V: TRBV6-1; J: TRBJ1-2; D: .; size: .